A single sample gave rise to the 17 T cell receptor beta chains below, sequenced in a study of T cell clonality in common variable immunodeficiency. Assay: immunoSEQ multiplex PCR; the TCRdb copy retains only in-frame clones and omits some. Altogether roughly 38,000 clones were found in the sample, and no singletons occur. The sample taken for sequencing was peripheral blood mononuclear cells. Every receptor here comes from a person aged 18 to 69 in good health.

This clone was counted ten times or more. The read halts 3 residues ahead of the CDR3 end, with the missing end drawn from the germline J gene. The rearrangement uses TRBV28 and TRBJ2-7, with 9 bases that match TRBD1. The V gene's germline CDR1 is MDHEN and CDR2 SYDVKM. The trim removed 4 bases at V and 6 bases at J, leaving 13 bases unmatched. This CDR3 comprises 16 residues. The CDR3 DNA, read in part, is TGTGCCAGCAGTTGTGTTCCCGGGACAGGGCCCTGCGAG. Amino acid sequence: CASSCVPGTGPCE. The entire CDR3 protein reads CASSCVPGTGPCEQYF.

This clone was seen repeatedly, ten times or more. Read sequence stops 3 residues before the CDR3 end, and the germline J gene provides the missing end. The rearrangement joins TRBV7-6 to TRBJ2-7; maybe TRBD2 (5 bases). From germline, CDR1 is SGHVS and CDR2 FNYEAQ. The CDR3 has 13 residues. V gave up 0 bases and J gave up 6 bases, with 9 bases separating them. Incomplete CDR3 DNA: TGTGCCAGCAGCTTAGCGTCGGGGTCCGAG. This sequence encodes CASSLASGSE. The entire CDR3 sequence reads CASSLASGSEQYF.

This clone has a count of ten or more. The sequenced fragment ends 3 residues before the CDR3 boundary, so the rest is inferred from the germline J gene. The chain joins TRBV5-1 to TRBJ2-7; 10 bases agree with TRBD1. The CDR3 is 14 amino acids. CDR1 SGHRS and CDR2 YFSETQ come from the germline V gene. J lost 5 bases, V lost 5 bases, and 7 bases had no gene match. The CDR3 bases that were read are TGCGCCAGCAGAGGTCCGGGACAGGGGAACGAG. This codes for CASRGPGQGNE. The whole CDR3 sequence reads CASRGPGQGNEQYF.

This clone was detected ten times or more. The CDR3 loop reads CASSSQGAYTEAFF. The covered CDR3 bases are TGTGCCAGTAGTTCTCAGGGGGCGTACACTGAA. V is TRBV19 and J is TRBJ1-1, with 8 bases that match TRBD1. The read finishes 3 residues shy of the CDR3 end, and the germline J gene is used to complete it. V lost 5 bases, J lost 3 bases, and 5 bases stayed unmatched. The CDR3 is made up of 14 amino acids. In germline, CDR1 is LNHDA, CDR2 SQIVND (reference sequence). The full variable domain, in which reference TRBV19 and TRBJ1-1 provide the parts outside the CDR3, is DGGITQSPKYLFRKEGQNVTLSCEQNLNHDAMYWYRQDPGQGLRLIYYSQIVNDFQKGDIAEGYSVSREKKESFPLTVTSAQKNPTAFYLCASSSQGAYTEAFFGQGTRLTVV.

This clone was observed many times. The observed sequence ends 3 residues before the CDR3 terminus, with the missing tail filled in from the germline J gene. The rearrangement joins TRBV20-1 to TRBJ2-7; TRBD1 aligns across 7 bases. With 1 base clipped from V and 0 bases from J, the junction kept 9 bases outside the gene matches. The germline CDR1 and CDR2 sequences are DFQATT and SNEGSKA (reference sequence). The CDR3 totals 16 residues. CDR3 DNA, as far as it was read: TGCAGTGCTAGAGGGTATAGGGGGCCCCTCTCCTACGAG. This translates into CSARGYRGPLSYE. The entire CDR3 is CSARGYRGPLSYEQYF.

The sample holds a few counts of this clone. The read comes to an end 3 residues before the CDR3 does, leaving the germline J gene to fill in the end. The chain links TRBV7-8 to TRBJ1-2, with 10 nucleotides matching TRBD1. This CDR3 comprises 15 residues. The V gene end was trimmed by 5 bases and the J gene end by 7 bases; junction bases not matched to a gene: 10. Per the germline V gene, CDR1 is SGHVS and CDR2 is FQNEAQ. CDR3 residues: CASSQSRDRGFGYTF. The covered CDR3 bases are TGTGCCAGCAGCCAATCCCGGGACAGGGGTTTTGGC.

This clone was recorded at least ten times. The read terminates 3 residues ahead of where the CDR3 ends, so the germline J gene completes it. This sample also contains other DNA sequences that code for the same CDR3. This chain connects TRBV7-9 to TRBJ2-7; TRBD2 matches 14 bases. V gave up 5 bases and J gave up 6 bases; unmatched junction bases: 3. CDR1 is SEHNR and CDR2 is FQNEAQ in the germline V gene (reference sequence). The CDR3 is 14 residues long. CDR3: CASSPTSGRVEQYF. Incomplete CDR3 DNA: TGTGCCAGCAGCCCGACTAGCGGGAGGGTCGAG.

Note on this clone: The DNA ends 3 residues before the CDR3 does, and the rest of the CDR3 is filled in from the germline J gene. The gene calls are TRBV2 and TRBJ1-1; the D gene is possibly TRBD1 (5 bases). The V end was cut by 2 bases, the J end by 4 bases, with 11 bases between. CDR3 length: 14 amino acids. CDR1 SNHLY and CDR2 FYNNEI come from the germline V gene. The sequenced part of the CDR3 DNA is TGTGCCAGCAGTGAACGGGGGATGGGCACTGAA. It translates to CASSERGMGTE. The full CDR3 protein is CASSERGMGTEAFF.

This clone was seen only a few times. The read comes to an end 3 residues before the CDR3 does, leaving the germline J gene to fill in the end. The chain is built from TRBV5-1 and TRBJ2-5, with a tentative D call TRBD2 (7 bases). Per germline, CDR1 SGHRS and CDR2 YFSETQ. The V and J ends lost 6 bases and 2 bases respectively, with 20 bases between them. The CDR3 loop spans 16 amino acids. The CDR3 sequence: CASTSREGGLQETQYF. The CDR3 bases that were read are TGCGCCAGCACCTCGAGAGAGGGGGGACTACAAGAGACC.

At least ten counts were recorded for this clone. The CDR3 is cut off 3 residues early in the read; its end comes from the germline J gene. The rearrangement uses TRBV7-2 and TRBJ2-2, with TRBD2 matching 7 bases. The germline V gene has CDR1 SGHTA and CDR2 FQGNSA. The length of the CDR3 is 14 residues. V lost 1 base and J lost 5; bases outside the gene matches: 1. The DNA read from the CDR3 is TGTGCCAGCAGCTTAGGGGGGGGGACCGGGGAG. Encoded protein: CASSLGGGTGE. The complete CDR3 sequence is CASSLGGGTGELFF.

This clone has ten or more counts. The DNA ends 3 residues before the CDR3 does, and the rest of the CDR3 is filled in from the germline J gene. The gene calls are TRBV20-1 and TRBJ2-1; the D is unclear. Per germline, CDR1 DFQATT and CDR2 SNEGSKA (reference sequence). V was cut by 1 base and J by 8 bases, with 18 bases left in between. This CDR3 spans 15 amino acids. The CDR3 reads CSARGIKASRHEQFF. CDR3 DNA, as far as it was read: TGCAGTGCTAGAGGGATCAAGGCGTCGCGGCATGAG.

This clone was recorded at least ten times. Coverage ceases 3 residues before the CDR3 finishes, and the germline J gene fills in the end. The chain joins TRBV5-1 to TRBJ2-1; D remains unclear. The germline V and J ends were trimmed by 4 bases and 4 bases, with 6 bases remaining between them. This CDR3 is 12 amino acids long. The germline gives CDR1 SGHRS, CDR2 YFSETQ. CDR3 sequence: CASSVRYNEQFF. Incomplete CDR3 DNA: TGCGCCAGCAGCGTCCGTTACAATGAG.

This clone was detected ten times or more. The CDR3 is cut off 3 residues early in the read; its end comes from the germline J gene. The chain links TRBV30 to TRBJ1-1; possibly TRBD1 for D (5 bases). This CDR3 is built from 11 residues. The V gene lost 7 bases and the J gene lost 6 bases, with 12 bases spanning the gap. The germline V gene encodes CDR1 GTSNPN and CDR2 SVGIG (reference sequence). The part of the CDR3 DNA that was read is TGTGCCTACGGGAGGGGCGCTGAA. It translates to CAYGRGAE. The CDR3 in its entirety is CAYGRGAEAFF. Complete variable domain (other parts from reference TRBV30 and TRBJ1-1): SQTIHQWPATLVQPVGSPLSLECTVEGTSNPNLYWYRQAAGRGLQLLFYSVGIGQISSEVPQNLSASRPQDRQFILSSKKLLLSDSGFYLCAYGRGAEAFFGQGTRLTVV.

The table lists this clone with many counts. The read comes to an end 3 residues before the CDR3 does, leaving the germline J gene to fill in the end. This chain uses TRBV20-1 with TRBJ2-3; 12 positions match TRBD2. Looked up from germline, CDR1 is DFQATT and CDR2 is SNEGSKA (reference sequence). This CDR3 comprises 13 residues. Germline trimming cut 6 bases from V and 6 bases from J; bases unmatched to any gene: 4. The CDR3 DNA, read in part, is TGCAGTGCGAAGACTAGCGGGAGTGATACG. Its protein product is CSAKTSGSDT. The CDR3 in its entirety is CSAKTSGSDTQYF.

The table lists this clone with many counts. The CDR3 goes on 3 residues after the read ends, and that part is filled in from the germline J gene. This sequence joins TRBV20-1 and TRBJ2-7; 7 positions agree with TRBD2. V shed 5 bases, J shed 3 bases, and the junction held 10 bases outside the gene matches. This CDR3 contains 14 residues. Germline CDR1 reads DFQATT; CDR2 reads SNEGSKA (reference sequence). The CDR3 spells CSAAGTTGGYEQYF. CDR3 DNA, as far as it was read: TGCAGTGCTGCCGGGACTACTGGGGGCTACGAG.

The sample holds many counts of this clone. The DNA ends 3 residues before the CDR3 does, and the rest of the CDR3 is filled in from the germline J gene. This chain connects TRBV28 to TRBJ2-1; maybe TRBD2 (6 bases). Trimming pared 6 bases from V and 6 bases from J, leaving 9 bases between. Germline V gene data show CDR1 as MDHEN and CDR2 as SYDVKM. The CDR3 runs to 12 residues. CDR3 protein: CASRRAGNEQFF. CDR3 bases read: TGTGCCAGCAGGAGAGCGGGCAATGAG.

At least ten counts were recorded for this clone. The CDR3 end lies 3 residues beyond the end of the read and is filled in from the germline J gene. The V call is TRBV12-3 or TRBV12-4, the J call TRBJ2-7, with 8 nucleotides matching TRBD1. CDR3 length: 16 residues. V lost 4 bases, J lost 3 bases, and 11 bases stayed unmatched. Partial CDR3 DNA: TGTGCCAGCAGTTCGACAGGGGTTGGGTTAGGCTACGAG. Its protein is CASSSTGVGLGYE. The CDR3 reads in full as CASSSTGVGLGYEQYF.